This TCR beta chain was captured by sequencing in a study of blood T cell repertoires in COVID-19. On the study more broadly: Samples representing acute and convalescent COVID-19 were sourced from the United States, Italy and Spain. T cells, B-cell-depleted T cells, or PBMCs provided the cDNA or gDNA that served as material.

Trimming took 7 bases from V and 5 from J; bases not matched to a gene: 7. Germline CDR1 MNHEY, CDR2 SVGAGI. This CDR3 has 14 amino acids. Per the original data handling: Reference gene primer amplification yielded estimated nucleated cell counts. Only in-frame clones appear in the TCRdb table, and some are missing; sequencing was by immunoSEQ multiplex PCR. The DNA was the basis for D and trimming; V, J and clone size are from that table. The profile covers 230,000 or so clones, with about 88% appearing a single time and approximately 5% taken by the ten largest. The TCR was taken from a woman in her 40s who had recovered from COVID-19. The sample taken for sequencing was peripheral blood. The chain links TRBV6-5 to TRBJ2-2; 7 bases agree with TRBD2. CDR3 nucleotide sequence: TGTGCCAGCATGGAGTCAGCGGGGACCGGGGAGCTGTTTTTT. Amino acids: CASMESAGTGELFF.